Below, 5 T cell receptor beta chains from the same sample are listed, as sequenced in a study of technical replicates of blood from several donors. Clones were read by immunoSEQ multiplex PCR, and TCRdb kept only the in-frame ones, dropping some. Here the sample spans roughly 83,000 clones, around nine tenths being singletons. Material: T cells isolated from PBMCs. All receptors derive from a human donor in good health.

This clone was counted once. This chain uses TRBV25-1 with TRBJ2-1; tentatively, D is TRBD1 (6 bases). The germline V gene has CDR1 MGHDK and CDR2 SYGVNS. The CDR3 consists of 15 residues. The V end lost 1 base, the J end lost 6 bases, and 13 bases lay between the germline ends. CDR3 sequence: CASSEWSPGVNEQFF. CDR3 DNA sequence: TGTGCCAGCAGTGAATGGTCCCCAGGGGTCAATGAGCAGTTCTTC.

A single count supports this clone. This rearrangement joins TRBV11-2 to TRBJ2-5, with TRBD2 identical over 12 bases. CDR1 and CDR2 (germline): SGHAT, FQNNGV. V was pared by 5 bases and J by 5 bases, with 6 bases of the junction left unmatched. The CDR3 consists of 15 residues. The DNA of the CDR3 is TGTGCCAGCAGCCCTGTGACTAGCGGGGGTGAGACCCAGTACTTC. It codes for CASSPVTSGGETQYF.

The V gene is TRBV11-2, the J gene TRBJ1-1; TRBD1 matches 9 bases. The CDR3 runs 14 residues. Germline CDR1 and CDR2: SGHAT and FQNNGV. V shed 5 bases and J 4 bases; nucleotides not matched to a gene: 5. The CDR3 DNA is TGTGCCAGCAGCCTAGTGACAGGGGGCACTGAAGCTTTCTTT. Its protein product is CASSLVTGGTEAFF.

This chain uses TRBV11-3 with TRBJ1-6, with 8 bases aligning to TRBD1. J lost 9 bases, V lost 3 bases, and 4 bases had no gene match. This CDR3 contains 14 residues. The germline CDR1 and CDR2 sequences are SGHNT and YENEEA. This CDR3 reads CASSLRQGSSPLHF. CDR3 DNA: TGTGCCAGCAGCTTGAGACAGGGGAGTTCACCCCTCCACTTT.

The J gene is TRBJ2-7, the V gene TRBV4-1, with TRBD2 identical over 7 bases. Germline trimming cut 2 bases from V and 4 bases from J; bases unmatched to any gene: 14. The CDR3 covers 17 residues. Germline CDR1 and CDR2: MGHRA and YSYEKL. For the CDR3, the DNA is TGCGCCAGCAGCCAAAGACCCAGAGACGGGAGGATATACGAGCAGTACTTC. It codes for CASSQRPRDGRIYEQYF.